These T cell receptor beta chains were read from a single sample in a study of T cells in Graves' hyperthyroidism and ophthalmopathy. Each CDR3 protein gets one entry after TCRdb re-called the multiplex PCR reads with MiXCR. The sample includes around 500,000 distinct CDR3 sequences, roughly 16% of them seen just once. The sample comprised blood. The receptors were sampled from a woman between 25 and 40 years old with Graves' ophthalmopathy. The CDR3 runs from the conserved cysteine through the conserved F or W. A D gene is named only where the DNA matches it firmly. A row's size may be missing; if present it is once, few, many or a size class.

>TRBV5-1|-|TRBJ2-3|few
CASSLLSWSDTQYF
TGCGCCAGCAGCTTACTCTCCTGGTCAGATACGCAGTATTTT
>TRBV6-1|-|TRBJ2-1|many
CASSEALYNEQFF
TGTGCCAGCAGTGAAGCGCTATACAATGAGCAGTTCTTC
>TRBV20-1|TRBD1|TRBJ1-1|-
CSATWTGGNTEAFF
TGCAGTGCTACTTGGACAGGGGGGAACACTGAAGCTTTCTTT
>TRBV7-3|-|TRBJ1-5|-
CASSLSGTDTQHF
TGTGCCAGCAGCTTAAGTGGCACAGATACGCAGCATTTT
>TRBV7-9|-|TRBJ1-4|many
CASSSPGGLGEKLFF
TGTGCCAGCAGCTCACCGGGCGGGTTGGGTGAAAAACTGTTTTTT
>TRBV28|-|TRBJ2-5|many
CASSTDEWETQYF
TGTGCCAGCAGTACGGACGAATGGGAGACCCAGTACTTC
>TRBV5-1|-|TRBJ1-4|many
CASSLIPSGVATNEKLFF
TGCGCCAGCAGCTTGATCCCCTCCGGTGTGGCAACTAATGAAAAACTGTTTTTT
>TRBV28|TRBD2|TRBJ2-4|-
CASSFPTSGENIQYF
TGTGCCAGCAGTTTCCCGACTAGCGGAGAAAACATTCAGTACTTC
>TRBV10-2|TRBD1|TRBJ2-7|many
CASSEAGTGGPYEQYF
TGCGCCAGCAGTGAGGCCGGGACAGGGGGCCCCTACGAGCAGTACTTC
>TRBV7-8|TRBD1|TRBJ1-2|-
CASIPGTANYGYTF
TGTGCCAGCATCCCCGGGACAGCTAACTATGGCTACACCTTC
>TRBV5-1|-|TRBJ2-5|few
CASSLGSAKETQYF
TGCGCCAGCAGCTTGGGGTCAGCCAAAGAGACCCAGTACTTC
>TRBV20-1|-|TRBJ2-1|many
CSAREGGPFINEQFF
TGCAGTGCTAGAGAGGGGGGCCCGTTCATCAATGAGCAGTTCTTC
>TRBV2|TRBD2|TRBJ2-1|few
CASSPPPGGPCGEQFF
TGTGCCAGCAGTCCTCCCCCGGGAGGGCCTTGCGGTGAGCAGTTCTTC
>TRBV11-2|TRBD1|TRBJ2-7|many
CASSYGQGRTYEQYF
TGTGCCAGCAGCTACGGACAGGGGCGCACCTACGAGCAGTACTTC
>TRBV20-1|TRBD1|TRBJ1-1|many
CSARPGQVTEAFF
TGCAGTGCTAGGCCGGGACAGGTAACTGAAGCTTTCTTT
>TRBV28|-|TRBJ1-2|-
CASRVGTSGTGDPGYTF
TGTGCCAGCAGAGTCGGGACTAGCGGGACCGGGGACCCTGGCTACACCTTC
>TRBV6-2/TRBV6-3|-|TRBJ2-1|many
CASTAASGLVNNEQFF
TGTGCCAGCACCGCCGCTTCGGGTTTGGTGAACAATGAGCAGTTCTTC
>TRBV20-1|-|TRBJ2-2|-
CSASPPRGDGTGELFF
TGCAGTGCTAGCCCCCCCCGCGGAGATGGAACCGGGGAGCTGTTTTTT
>TRBV3-1|-|TRBJ1-5|few
CASSLGTAGEPQHF
TGTGCCAGCAGCCTAGGGACTGCCGGAGAGCCCCAGCATTTT
>TRBV7-9|TRBD1|TRBJ1-1|-
CASSLGQGMTEAFF
TGTGCCAGCAGCTTGGGACAGGGAATGACTGAAGCTTTCTTT
>TRBV24-1|-|TRBJ2-5|-
CATSDRGKWETQYF
TGTGCCACCAGTGACAGGGGAAAGTGGGAGACCCAGTACTTC
>TRBV7-8|TRBD1|TRBJ2-2|few
CASSLAQGTVKNTGELFF
TGTGCCAGCAGCTTAGCACAAGGGACAGTAAAAAACACCGGGGAGCTGTTTTTT
>TRBV11-3|-|TRBJ2-5|many
CASSLIQWETQYF
TGTGCCAGCAGCTTAATCCAGTGGGAGACCCAGTACTTC
>TRBV6-1|-|TRBJ2-5|-
CASSTVAGETQYF
TGTGCCAGCTCGACGGTGGCAGGAGAGACCCAGTACTTC
>TRBV7-8|TRBD1|TRBJ2-7|many
CASSPRGRDYEQYF
TGTGCCAGCAGCCCGAGGGGGCGCGATTACGAGCAGTACTTC
>TRBV27|TRBD1|TRBJ2-7|few
CASSPLGQAYEQYF
TGTGCCAGCAGTCCCCTGGGACAGGCCTACGAGCAGTACTTC
>TRBV28|-|TRBJ1-3|many
CASSSLTKTPLSGNTIYF
TGTGCCAGCAGTTCCCTAACCAAGACCCCGCTCTCTGGAAACACCATATATTTT